These 15 T cell receptor beta chains came from one sample sequenced in a study of blood T cell repertoires in COVID-19. The table came from immunoSEQ multiplex PCR; TCRdb's copy has only in-frame clones and leaves some out. In the table there are about 230,000 clones, roughly 86% of which are singletons. Sequencing was carried out using PBMCs or T cells enriched from blood (not recorded which). The receptors come from a woman aged 30 to 39 with acute COVID-19.

The chain has TRBV3-1 (or the pseudogene TRBV3-2) and TRBJ2-4; TRBD1 aligns across 7 bases. After removal of 4 bases from V and 0 bases from J, the junction contained 6 bases not matched to a gene. The CDR3 has 16 residues. Germline V gene lookup returns CDR1 LGHDT and CDR2 YNNKEL (reference sequence). Written as DNA, the CDR3 is TGTGCCAGCAGCCCCGGACAGGCCATAGCCAAAAACATTCAGTACTTC. Its translation is CASSPGQAIAKNIQYF.

The chain uses TRBV7-2 and TRBJ2-2; D is unclear. Trimming shortened V by 7 bases and J by 0 bases, and 9 bases separated the two germline ends. This CDR3 spans 14 amino acids. The germline gives CDR1 SGHTA, CDR2 FQGNSA. This CDR3 reads CASKWASNTGELFF. CDR3 bases: TGTGCCAGCAAGTGGGCCTCGAACACCGGGGAGCTGTTTTTT.

The chain employs TRBV5-6 and TRBJ2-3; 13 bases fit TRBD2. With 1 base clipped from V and 2 bases from J, the junction kept 1 base outside the gene matches. The length of the CDR3 is 16 residues. Germline CDR1 SGHDT, CDR2 YYEEEE. The CDR3 region is CASSLTSGGATDTQYF. CDR3 DNA sequence: TGTGCCAGCAGCTTGACTAGCGGGGGGGCCACAGATACGCAGTATTTT.

The rearrangement uses TRBV21-1 and TRBJ2-7; the table's D call of TRBD2 was not tested on the DNA. TRBV21-1 is recorded as a pseudogene. This CDR3 contains 15 residues. The CDR3 sequence is CASSKYGGGPYEQYF. The CDR3 nucleotides are TGTGCCAGCAGCAAATATGGCGGGGGCCCCTACGAGCAGTACTTC.

This clone was detected once. J is TRBJ2-7 and V is TRBV7-9, with D possibly TRBD1 on 5 matching bases. CDR1 and CDR2 from the germline V gene are SEHNR and FQNEAQ (reference sequence). The CDR3 totals 13 residues. V was clipped by 7 bases and J by 4 bases, with 14 bases between them. The CDR3 region has the DNA TGTGCCAGCACCCTAGGGGCCGAATACGAGCAGTACTTC. Translated, it gives CASTLGAEYEQYF.

The chain is built from TRBV6-5 and TRBJ1-3, with D possibly TRBD1 on 6 matching bases. The V end lost 2 bases, the J end lost 4 bases, and 9 bases lay between the germline ends. Germline-derived CDR1 and CDR2 are MNHEY and SVGAGI. The length of the CDR3 is 14 residues. The chain's CDR3 is CASSYRTVGNTIYF. Here the CDR3 DNA reads TGTGCCAGCAGTTACAGGACAGTAGGAAACACCATATATTTT.

This clone has a handful of counts. The chain is built from TRBV7-2 and TRBJ1-3; D gene unclear. The germline V gene has CDR1 SGHTA and CDR2 FQGNSA. Trimming shortened V by 7 bases and J by 0 bases, and 13 bases separated the two germline ends. The CDR3 extends over 15 amino acids. The CDR3 DNA is TGTGCCAGCACCCTGGAGGCGAGCTCTGGAAACACCATATATTTT. Amino acids: CASTLEASSGNTIYF.

Worth noting for this clone: In the same sample, other DNA sequences code for this CDR3. V usage is TRBV28 and J usage is TRBJ1-4; a possible D gene is TRBD1 (5 bases). Germline lookup yields CDR1 MDHEN and CDR2 SYDVKM. The CDR3 is 15 amino acids. V shed 3 bases and J shed 0 bases, with 8 bases lying between them. CDR3 protein: CASSFGGATNEKLFF. The CDR3 DNA follows: TGTGCCAGCAGTTTCGGGGGGGCAACTAATGAAAAACTGTTTTTT. The full variable domain, rest sourced from reference TRBV28 and TRBJ1-4, is DVKVTQSSRYLVKRTGEKVFLECVQDMDHENMFWYRQDPGLGLRLIYFSYDVKMKEKGDIPEGYSVSREKKERFSLILESASTNQTSMYLCASSFGGATNEKLFFGSGTQLSVL.

V usage is TRBV5-5 and J usage is TRBJ2-1; D perhaps matches TRBD1 (7 bases). This CDR3 contains 15 residues. Deletions cut 4 bases from V and 9 bases from J, with 20 bases between. Germline lookup yields CDR1 SGHKS and CDR2 YYEKEE (reference sequence). The CDR3 spells CASSPADRAGSEQFF. Written as DNA, the CDR3 is TGTGCCAGCAGCCCCGCCGACAGGGCGGGAAGTGAGCAGTTCTTC.

This chain connects TRBV9 to TRBJ2-1; 7 bases are a match to TRBD2. Unmatched junction bases numbered 11, after V lost 4 bases and J lost 7 bases. The CDR3 extends over 15 amino acids. In germline, CDR1 is SGDLS, CDR2 YYNGEE. The CDR3, as DNA: TGTGCCAGCAGCCCGGGTAGTAGCGGGTATAATGAGCAGTTCTTC. This sequence encodes CASSPGSSGYNEQFF.

This clone showed up just a few times. This chain joins TRBV24-1 and TRBJ1-5; 8 nucleotides match TRBD1. Trimming took 4 bases from V and 6 from J; bases not matched to a gene: 4. The CDR3 has 14 residues. The germline gives CDR1 KGHDR, CDR2 SFDVKD. The CDR3 DNA reads as TGTGCCACCAGTGAGCAGGGGGCGTTTCAGCCCCAGCATTTT. Encoded protein: CATSEQGAFQPQHF.

The chain recombines TRBV3-1 (or the pseudogene TRBV3-2) with TRBJ1-2; possible D gene TRBD1, 6 bases. Germline CDR1 and CDR2: LGHDT and YNNKEL (reference sequence). The CDR3 length is 15 residues. V lost 3 bases and J lost 2, with 13 bases in between. DNA of the CDR3: TGTGCCAGCAGCCACCTGACAGGACCCAACTATGGCTACACCTTC. Its translation is CASSHLTGPNYGYTF.

The chain carries TRBV29-1 and TRBJ1-2; D call uncertain. V was pared by 1 base and J by 2 bases, with 17 bases between. This CDR3 is 16 amino acids long. Germline V CDR1 and CDR2: SQVTM, ANQGSEA. CDR3 sequence reads: CSVEGDRDQTNYGYTF. CDR3 bases: TGCAGCGTTGAAGGCGACCGAGATCAGACAAACTATGGCTACACCTTC.

The rearrangement uses TRBV28 and TRBJ1-1; D possibly corresponds to TRBD1 (6 bases). V was cut by 5 bases and J by 3 bases, with 13 bases left in between. Germline V lookup: CDR1 MDHEN, CDR2 SYDVKM. This CDR3 spans 14 amino acids. CDR3 nucleotides: TGTGCCAGCAGTGAAGGGGGGGTGGACACTGAAGCTTTCTTT. Protein: CASSEGGVDTEAFF.

The CDR3 loop is CASSQSLADPYEQYF. In DNA form, the CDR3 reads TGTGCCAGCAGCCAATCACTAGCGGACCCTTACGAGCAGTACTTC. The chain joins TRBV14 to TRBJ2-7, with TRBD2 matching over 8 bases. The germline V gene has CDR1 SGHDN and CDR2 FVKESK. The junction had 7 bases not matched to a gene; V was cut back by 2 bases and J by 4 bases. This CDR3 is 15 amino acids long. Together with reference TRBV14 and TRBJ2-7, the CDR3 gives the full variable domain: EAGVTQFPSHSVIEKGQTVTLRCDPISGHDNLYWYRRVMGKEIKFLLHFVKESKQDESGMPNNRFLAERTGGTYSTLKVQPAELEDSGVYFCASSQSLADPYEQYFGPGTRLTVT.